This T cell receptor beta chain was captured in a study of shared clonotypes between healthy human individuals. Turning to the study itself: The study used three CD4 naive, three CD4 memory, two CD8 naive and one CD8 memory plate per donor. Study-level findings and limits: On the whole, naive subsets had larger estimated richness than memory subsets had. Depth was large, yet rarefaction showed that sorted-subset sequencing was incomplete.

Details on this clone: Its target is not known.

Naive CD8 cells lacked CD45RO and underwent positive selection for CCR7, leaving out terminally differentiated effector memory CD45RA+ cells. The assay was immunoSEQ multiplex PCR, and TCRdb's table has in-frame clones only and misses some. The data contain approximately 2,000,000 clones, over 85% of them singletons. This TCR came from a man between 18 and 35 years old in good health. Some clones in this sample may be carry-over from other donors' samples. Sequenced material: naive CD8+ T cells from PBMCs.

The CDR3 protein is CASSLSVEQFF. The CDR3 DNA reads as TGCGCCAGCAGCTTGAGCGTTGAGCAGTTCTTC. The rearrangement joins TRBV5-1 to TRBJ2-1; the D is unclear. Germline loops: CDR1 SGHRS, CDR2 YFSETQ. This CDR3 has 11 residues. Trimming left V 1 base short and J 9 bases short, with 5 bases between.